This T cell receptor beta chain is from a study of regulatory T cells in long-lasting Graves disease. The table lists this clonotype with many counts. Its antigen remains unidentified. The time point here: persistent/refractory GD, antithyroid drugs over 5 years with positive TRAb. The authors made the TCR library using RNA they extracted from PBMCs. CDR3 length: 14 residues. From germline, CDR1 is SGHTS and CDR2 YDEGEE. V trimming: 4 bases; J trimming: 1 base; junction bases outside the gene matches: 3. Both iRepertoire HTBI primers and Arm-PCR of CDR3 regions were used to build the TCR beta libraries. TCRdb reanalysed the multiplex PCR reads using MiXCR and keeps one entry per CDR3 protein. Of roughly 490,000 distinct CDR3 sequences in the sample, less than 25% are singletons; the top ten hold around 14%. The study's findings and limits: Having few samples may have compromised the accuracy.

The V and J genes are TRBV5-8 and TRBJ1-1; TRBD1 matches 8 bases. The sequence came from a female donor with Graves disease. Specimen: peripheral blood mononuclear cells (PBMCs), collected when the disease was refractory, from a patient treated with antithyroid drugs. The CDR3 region has the DNA TGTGCCAGCAGCGGGACAGGATCGAACACTGAAGCTTTCTTT. Amino acid sequence: CASSGTGSNTEAFF.